Listed below are T cell receptor beta chains from one sample, sequenced in a study of healthy donors' naive CD4 and CD8 T cells. Using its own MiXCR run on the reads, TCRdb lists one record per CDR3 protein. The table has roughly 200,000 distinct CDR3 sequences, 65% to 80% seen once. The sequenced sample was naive CD4+ and CD8+ T cells sorted from blood, pooled from several donors. The origin of the receptors is a pool of human donors in good health; the sample pools cells from several healthy donors. The CDR3 runs from the conserved cysteine through the conserved F or W. The D gene is left open where the match is weak. Expanded clones are given a class, and other clones once, few, many or no size at all.

D gene: .
V gene: TRBV6-1
clone size: .
CDR3 length: 15
J gene: TRBJ2-1
CDR3 protein: CASIPSLFGVLEQFF
CDR3 DNA: TGTGCCAGCATCCCATCTCTATTCGGGGTCCTGGAGCAGTTCTTC

D gene: .
V gene: TRBV6-1
clone size: .
CDR3 length: 12
J gene: TRBJ2-1
CDR3 protein: CASSEVGREQFF
CDR3 DNA: TGTGCCAGCAGTGAAGTAGGGCGGGAACAGTTCTTC

D gene: .
V gene: TRBV29-1
clone size: few
CDR3 length: 12
J gene: TRBJ2-5
CDR3 protein: CSVVGYQETQYF
CDR3 DNA: TGCAGCGTTGTGGGGTACCAAGAGACCCAGTACTTC

D gene: TRBD1
V gene: TRBV20-1
clone size: .
CDR3 length: 14
J gene: TRBJ2-3
CDR3 protein: CSAIRDSRTDTQYF
CDR3 DNA: TGCAGTGCTATCCGGGACAGCCGCACAGATACGCAGTATTTT

D gene: .
V gene: TRBV5-6
clone size: .
CDR3 length: 16
J gene: TRBJ2-6
CDR3 protein: CASSPPGFSGANVLTF
CDR3 DNA: TGTGCCAGCAGCCCCCCGGGGTTCTCTGGGGCCAACGTCCTGACTTTC

D gene: TRBD2
V gene: TRBV20-1
clone size: .
CDR3 length: 15
J gene: TRBJ2-7
CDR3 protein: CSARDRSGDPLEQYF
CDR3 DNA: TGCAGTGCTAGAGATCGAAGCGGGGACCCGCTCGAGCAGTACTTC

D gene: .
V gene: TRBV18
clone size: .
CDR3 length: 15
J gene: TRBJ2-3
CDR3 protein: CASSPLASGADTQYF
CDR3 DNA: TGTGCCAGCTCACCACTCGCCTCAGGGGCAGATACGCAGTATTTT

D gene: .
V gene: TRBV12-3/TRBV12-4
clone size: .
CDR3 length: 14
J gene: TRBJ2-7
CDR3 protein: CASSSQGGYYEQYF
CDR3 DNA: TGTGCCAGCAGTTCCCAGGGAGGTTATTACGAGCAGTACTTC

D gene: TRBD2
V gene: TRBV29-1
clone size: .
CDR3 length: 17
J gene: TRBJ2-1
CDR3 protein: CSVEGTSGSGSCNEQFF
CDR3 DNA: TGCAGCGTTGAAGGGACTAGCGGGAGCGGATCCTGCAATGAGCAGTTCTTC

D gene: .
V gene: TRBV6-5
clone size: few
CDR3 length: 17
J gene: TRBJ1-6
CDR3 protein: CASSREDSLSYNSPLHF
CDR3 DNA: TGTGCCAGCAGTAGGGAGGACAGCCTCTCCTATAATTCACCCCTCCACTTT

D gene: .
V gene: TRBV29-1
clone size: few
CDR3 length: 13
J gene: TRBJ2-1
CDR3 protein: CSVGWGYYNEQFF
CDR3 DNA: TGCAGCGTTGGTTGGGGTTACTACAATGAGCAGTTCTTC

D gene: TRBD1
V gene: TRBV15
clone size: .
CDR3 length: 16
J gene: TRBJ1-5
CDR3 protein: CATSRDWTGGNQPQHF
CDR3 DNA: TGTGCCACCAGCAGAGATTGGACAGGGGGAAATCAGCCCCAGCATTTT

D gene: .
V gene: TRBV27
clone size: .
CDR3 length: 14
J gene: TRBJ2-5
CDR3 protein: CASSRTTYGETQYF
CDR3 DNA: TGTGCCAGCAGCCGGACTACATACGGGGAGACCCAGTACTTC

D gene: .
V gene: TRBV6-5
clone size: .
CDR3 length: 18
J gene: TRBJ1-1
CDR3 protein: CASSLASDGQPQNTEAFF
CDR3 DNA: TGTGCCAGCAGTTTGGCATCGGACGGGCAGCCTCAGAACACTGAAGCTTTCTTT

D gene: TRBD2
V gene: TRBV29-1
clone size: .
CDR3 length: 14
J gene: TRBJ2-3
CDR3 protein: CSVTASGMTDTQYF
CDR3 DNA: TGCAGCGTTACAGCTAGCGGGATGACAGATACGCAGTATTTT

D gene: .
V gene: TRBV6-5
clone size: .
CDR3 length: 13
J gene: TRBJ1-2
CDR3 protein: CASSRGGESGYTF
CDR3 DNA: TGTGCCAGCAGCCGGGGTGGAGAGAGTGGCTACACCTTC

D gene: .
V gene: TRBV19
clone size: .
CDR3 length: 14
J gene: TRBJ2-5
CDR3 protein: CASSINGGQETQYF
CDR3 DNA: TGTGCCAGTAGTATAAACGGGGGCCAAGAGACCCAGTACTTC

D gene: TRBD1
V gene: TRBV5-1
clone size: .
CDR3 length: 15
J gene: TRBJ2-2
CDR3 protein: CASSKGQGAIGELFF
CDR3 DNA: TGCGCCAGCAGCAAAGGACAGGGGGCGATCGGGGAGCTGTTTTTT